The 21 T cell receptor beta chains below were found in one sample sequenced in a study of post-analysis software for immune sequencing data (dated by TCRdb to between 2014 and 2017). Results the study describes overall, beyond this receptor: Significantly higher frequencies in patients than in controls were found for roughly 5 TRBV segments, including TRBV5-6, TRBV5-1 and TRBV20-1.

The library was generated by PCR. Data came from an Illumina HiSeq 2500. Unique molecular identifiers were incorporated into TCR beta cDNA libraries to reduce PCR and sequencing biases. TCRdb passed the public sequencing reads through fastp at Q25 and MiXCR, retaining productive beta sequences. Entries that share a CDR3 protein sequence are merged under the most common genes and DNA. In all, the sample holds approximately 730,000 distinct CDR3 sequences, and more than 45% of those were seen once. The top ten clonotypes cover over 4.5% of the sample. Their specific antigens are unknown. Sequenced: blood. The receptors here all came from a girl under 18 with multiple sclerosis.

V and J are TRBV11-3 and TRBJ2-1; 8 bases agree with TRBD2. The CDR3 has 14 residues. J was trimmed by 3 bases and V by 11 bases; bases with no gene match: 9. Germline assignment: CDR1 SGHNT and CDR2 YENEEA. The CDR3 reads CAEAGELDYNEQFF. The CDR3 bases are TGTGCCGAAGCGGGAGAGCTCGACTACAATGAGCAGTTCTTC.

CDR3: CASSFQIMGEQFF. CDR3 DNA sequence: TGTGCCAGCAGTTTCCAAATAATGGGTGAGCAGTTCTTC. The chain employs TRBV28 and TRBJ2-1, with D unresolved. This CDR3 contains 13 residues. Germline CDR1 is MDHEN and CDR2 is SYDVKM. V was clipped by 3 bases and J by 9 bases, with 12 bases between them.

V gene TRBV3-1 combines with J gene TRBJ2-5, with TRBD2 identical over 9 bases. The J segment lost 1 base and the V segment lost 3 bases, leaving 6 bases of the junction unmatched. From germline, CDR1 is LGHDT and CDR2 YNNKEL (reference sequence). The CDR3 runs to 16 residues. The CDR3, as DNA: TGTGCCAGCAGCCATCAGGCTAGCGGGACCCAAGAGACCCAGTACTTC. Translating gives CASSHQASGTQETQYF.

This clonotype appeared a few times. V is TRBV20-1 and J is TRBJ2-1, with D perhaps matching TRBD2 (5 bases). The CDR3 spans 15 residues. Germline-derived CDR1 and CDR2 are DFQATT and SNEGSKA (reference sequence). The V gene lost 2 bases and the J gene lost 6 bases, with 17 bases spanning the gap. CDR3 residues: CSARSAGGDRNEQFF. For the CDR3, the DNA is TGCAGTGCTAGATCGGCAGGAGGAGATCGCAATGAGCAGTTCTTC.

This rearrangement joins TRBV2 to TRBJ2-1, with TRBD2 as a possible D gene (5 bases). CDR1 is SNHLY and CDR2 is FYNNEI in the germline V gene. There are 11 residues in the CDR3. V lost 2 bases, J lost 15 bases, and 11 bases lay in between. CDR3 bases: TGTGCCAGCAGTGAAATGGGCCGGGGGTTCTTC. It yields the protein CASSEMGRGFF.

This clonotype turned up a few times. The gene calls are TRBV15 and TRBJ2-3; 7 bases agree with TRBD1. The trim removed 8 bases at V and 2 bases at J, leaving 10 bases unmatched. Germline V CDR1 and CDR2: LNHNV, YYDKDF (reference sequence). The CDR3 is 15 amino acids. CDR3 protein: CATGEAGGYTDTQYF. The CDR3 DNA follows: TGTGCCACCGGAGAGGCAGGGGGTTACACAGATACGCAGTATTTT.

This chain uses TRBV6-5 with TRBJ2-7; unclear D gene. The CDR3 has 15 amino acids. Germline V gene data show CDR1 as MNHEY and CDR2 as SVGAGI. Trimming stripped 6 bases from V and 0 bases from J, with 15 bases between. CDR3 protein: CASSSRKPSSYEQYF. CDR3 DNA sequence: TGTGCCAGCAGCTCCCGGAAACCTAGCTCCTACGAGCAGTACTTC.

The gene calls are TRBV5-6 and TRBJ2-1; TRBD2 agrees at 10 bases. CDR1 is SGHDT and CDR2 is YYEEEE in the germline V gene. This CDR3 region has 15 residues. Trimming removed 0 bases from V and 8 bases from J; junction bases left unmatched: 5. For the CDR3, the DNA is TGTGCCAGCAGCTTGGGACTAGCGGGTAGGGATGAGCAGTTCTTC. This sequence encodes CASSLGLAGRDEQFF.

The chain couples TRBV7-6 to TRBJ2-7, with TRBD2 identical over 10 bases. CDR3 length: 14 amino acids. The V segment lost 5 bases and the J segment 5 bases; nucleotides outside the gene matches: 6. CDR1 and CDR2 (germline): SGHVS, FNYEAQ. CDR3 sequence: CASSPAGGTHEQYF. The CDR3 nucleotides are TGTGCCAGCAGCCCAGCGGGAGGGACCCACGAGCAGTACTTC.

The chain links TRBV7-6 to TRBJ2-2, with 9 bases that match TRBD1. The length of the CDR3 is 16 residues. Trimming at V came to 5 bases and at J to 6 bases, leaving 10 bases not matched to a gene. Germline values: CDR1 SGHVS, CDR2 FNYEAQ. Here the CDR3 DNA reads TGTGCCAGCAGCGCTACAGGGGGCATTCTTCCCGGGGAGCTGTTTTTT. Translating it yields CASSATGGILPGELFF.

This chain connects TRBV15 to TRBJ2-1; D gene ambiguous. CDR1 and CDR2 (germline): LNHNV, YYDKDF (reference sequence). The V gene lost 0 bases and the J gene lost 8 bases, with 2 bases spanning the gap. CDR3 length equals 11 residues. CDR3 amino acids: CATSRDYEQFF. In DNA, the CDR3 is TGTGCCACCAGCAGAGATTATGAGCAGTTCTTC. The variable domain in full, completed from reference TRBV15 and TRBJ2-1, reads DAMVIQNPRYQVTQFGKPVTLSCSQTLNHNVMYWYQQKSSQAPKLLFHYYDKDFNNEADTPDNFQSRRPNTSFCFLDIRSPGLGDTAMYLCATSRDYEQFFGPGTRLTVL.

This clonotype has a handful of counts. The V call is TRBV29-1, the J call TRBJ2-5; D is ambiguous. The CDR3 runs 12 residues. V was shortened by 4 bases and J by 2 bases, with 8 bases between the two germline ends. Germline assignment: CDR1 SQVTM and CDR2 ANQGSEA. The CDR3 spells CSVAARQETQYF. For the CDR3, the DNA is TGCAGCGTTGCGGCAAGGCAAGAGACCCAGTACTTC.

The V gene is TRBV29-1, the J gene TRBJ2-1; the D gene is possibly TRBD2 (5 bases). Trimming stripped 7 bases from V and 8 bases from J, with 21 bases between. The CDR3 is 14 residues long. Germline CDR1 is SQVTM and CDR2 is ANQGSEA. Here the CDR3 reads CSAARPATRDEQFF. The CDR3 region has the DNA TGCAGCGCCGCAAGGCCAGCGACGAGGGATGAGCAGTTCTTC.

The J gene is TRBJ1-2, the V gene TRBV10-3, with a possible D match to TRBD1 (5 bases). The CDR3 loop spans 18 amino acids. CDR1 and CDR2 from the germline V gene are ENHRY and SYGVKD. Deletions cut 4 bases from V and 4 bases from J, with 25 bases between. The CDR3 is CAISVREGDVASIYGYTF. The DNA of the CDR3 is TGTGCCATCAGTGTTCGGGAAGGGGACGTGGCCTCAATCTATGGCTACACCTTC.

This rearrangement joins TRBV12-3 or TRBV12-4 to TRBJ2-2; no definite D call. Trimming stripped 6 bases from V and 3 bases from J, with 17 bases between. The CDR3 is 16 residues long. CDR3 DNA sequence: TGTGCCAGCAGCCAGGACGGGCATAGTGACACCGGGGAGCTGTTTTTT. Translation gives CASSQDGHSDTGELFF.

This clonotype was found a few times. The chain is built from TRBV10-3 and TRBJ2-7, with unresolved D. V was trimmed by 3 bases and J by 3 bases, leaving 9 bases between them. The CDR3 is made up of 13 amino acids. The germline V gene has CDR1 ENHRY and CDR2 SYGVKD. This CDR3 reads CAISEPALYEQYF. The CDR3, as DNA: TGTGCCATCAGTGAACCAGCGCTCTACGAGCAGTACTTC.

This clonotype occurred a few times. The chain is built from TRBV4-3 and TRBJ1-2, with 7 bases matching TRBD1. Trimming at V came to 3 bases and at J to 1 base, leaving 8 bases not matched to a gene. This CDR3 contains 16 residues. From germline, CDR1 is LGHNA and CDR2 YSLEER. This CDR3 reads CASSHRGDTINYGYTF. The DNA for the CDR3 is TGCGCCAGCAGCCACAGGGGGGATACTATTAACTATGGCTACACCTTC.

V usage is TRBV28 and J usage is TRBJ1-5, with D possibly TRBD1 on 5 matching bases. This CDR3 has 16 amino acids. Germline assignment: CDR1 MDHEN and CDR2 SYDVKM. V lost 5 bases to trimming and J lost 5 bases, with 19 bases between them. The CDR3 reads CASSVPVGVRYQPQHF. The CDR3 DNA sequence: TGTGCCAGCAGTGTCCCGGTGGGGGTGAGATATCAGCCCCAGCATTTT. The full variable domain, its missing parts supplied by reference TRBV28 and TRBJ1-5, is DVKVTQSSRYLVKRTGEKVFLECVQDMDHENMFWYRQDPGLGLRLIYFSYDVKMKEKGDIPEGYSVSREKKERFSLILESASTNQTSMYLCASSVPVGVRYQPQHFGDGTRLSIL.

The J gene is TRBJ2-3, the V gene TRBV29-1, with D hard to call. This CDR3 spans 13 amino acids. Germline V gene sequence: CDR1 SQVTM, CDR2 ANQGSEA. Trimming shortened V by 4 bases and J by 8 bases, and 16 bases separated the two germline ends. CDR3 in amino acids: CSVGAVGGGTQYF. CDR3 nucleotides: TGCAGCGTTGGAGCTGTGGGCGGCGGTACGCAGTATTTT.

In its sample, this clonotype was seen once. The chain joins TRBV7-9 to TRBJ2-1; TRBD2 agrees at 11 bases. The CDR3 consists of 16 residues. Germline lookup yields CDR1 SEHNR and CDR2 FQNEAQ (reference sequence). V lost 5 bases and J lost 4; bases outside the gene matches: 7. The CDR3 region has the DNA TGTGCCAGCAGCCCCGCCCTAGCGGGAGGATACAATGAGCAGTTCTTC. Protein: CASSPALAGGYNEQFF.

This clonotype was detected ten times or more. V is TRBV20-1 and J is TRBJ2-1, with 7 bases fitting TRBD2. The CDR3 extends over 16 amino acids. Per germline, CDR1 DFQATT and CDR2 SNEGSKA (reference sequence). V was clipped by 2 bases and J by 8 bases; unmatched bases: 15. The CDR3 sequence: CSARSLGGRAVDEQFF. The CDR3 nucleotides are TGCAGTGCTAGATCCTTGGGAGGGAGGGCGGTGGATGAGCAGTTCTTC.